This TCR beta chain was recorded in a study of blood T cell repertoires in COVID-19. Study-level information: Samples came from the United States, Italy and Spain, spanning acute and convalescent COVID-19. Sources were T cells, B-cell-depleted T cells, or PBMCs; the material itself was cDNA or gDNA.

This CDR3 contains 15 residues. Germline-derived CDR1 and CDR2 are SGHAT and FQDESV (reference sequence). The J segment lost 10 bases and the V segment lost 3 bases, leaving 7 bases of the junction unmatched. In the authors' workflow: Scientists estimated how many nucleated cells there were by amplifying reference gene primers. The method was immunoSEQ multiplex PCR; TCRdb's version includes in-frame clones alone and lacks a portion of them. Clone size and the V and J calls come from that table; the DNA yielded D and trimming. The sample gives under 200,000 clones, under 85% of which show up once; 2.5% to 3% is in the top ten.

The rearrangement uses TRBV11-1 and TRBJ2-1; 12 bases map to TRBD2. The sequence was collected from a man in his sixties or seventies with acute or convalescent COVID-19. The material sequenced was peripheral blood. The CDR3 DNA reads TGTGCCAGCAGCTTTCGACTAGCGGGAGTCGAGGAGCAGTTCTTC. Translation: CASSFRLAGVEEQFF.